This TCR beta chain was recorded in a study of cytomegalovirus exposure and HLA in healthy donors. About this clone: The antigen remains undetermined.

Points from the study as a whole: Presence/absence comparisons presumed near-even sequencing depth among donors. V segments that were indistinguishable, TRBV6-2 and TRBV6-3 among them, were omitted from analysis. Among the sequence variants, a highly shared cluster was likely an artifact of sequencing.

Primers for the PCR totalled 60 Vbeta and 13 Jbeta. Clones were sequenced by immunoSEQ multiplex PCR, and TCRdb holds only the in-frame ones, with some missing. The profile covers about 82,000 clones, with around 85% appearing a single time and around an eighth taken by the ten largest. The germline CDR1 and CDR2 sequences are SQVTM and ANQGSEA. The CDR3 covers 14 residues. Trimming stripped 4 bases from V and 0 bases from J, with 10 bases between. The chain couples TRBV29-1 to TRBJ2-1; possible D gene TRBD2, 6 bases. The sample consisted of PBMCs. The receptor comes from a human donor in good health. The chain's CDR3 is CSVVRGSSYNEQFF. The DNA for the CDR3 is TGCAGCGTTGTTCGGGGGAGCTCCTACAATGAGCAGTTCTTC.